This T cell receptor (beta chain) was sequenced during a study of blood T cell repertoires in COVID-19. Across the whole study: The United States, Italy and Spain provided the acute and convalescent COVID-19 samples. PBMCs, B-cell-depleted T cells, or T cells were the source of the cDNA or gDNA that made up the material.

Trimming shortened V by 8 bases and J by 3 bases, and 13 bases separated the two germline ends. This CDR3 has 14 residues. The germline gives CDR1 MNHEY, CDR2 SVGAGI. Original methodology: Reference gene primer amplification in the assay estimated nucleated cell counts. Only in-frame clones appear in the TCRdb table, and some are missing; sequencing was by immunoSEQ multiplex PCR. V and J calls plus clone size are reproduced from that table; the DNA served to infer D and trimming. Here the sample spans 85,000 to 130,000 clones, roughly nine tenths being singletons. This sequence joins TRBV6-5 and TRBJ1-4; D might be TRBD1 (5 bases). Sequencing was performed on peripheral blood. The sequence was collected from a human donor in a cohort sampled during active COVID-19. DNA for the CDR3: TGTGCCAGCTCAAGGGGCCGGGCTAATGAAAAACTGTTTTTT. It codes for CASSRGRANEKLFF.